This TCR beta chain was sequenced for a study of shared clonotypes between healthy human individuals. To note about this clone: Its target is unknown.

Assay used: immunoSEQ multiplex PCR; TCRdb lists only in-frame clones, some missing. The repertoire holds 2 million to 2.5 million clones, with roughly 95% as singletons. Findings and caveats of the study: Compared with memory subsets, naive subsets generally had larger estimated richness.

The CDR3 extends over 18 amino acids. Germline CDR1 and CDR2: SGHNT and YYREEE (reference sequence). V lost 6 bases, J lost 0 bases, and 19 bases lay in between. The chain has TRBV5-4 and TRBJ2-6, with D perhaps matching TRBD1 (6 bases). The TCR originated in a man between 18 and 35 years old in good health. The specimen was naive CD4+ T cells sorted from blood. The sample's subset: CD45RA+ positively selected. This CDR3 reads CASTYVTGPRSGANVLTF. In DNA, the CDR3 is TGTGCCAGCACCTATGTTACAGGGCCTCGCTCTGGGGCCAACGTCCTGACTTTC.